This T cell receptor beta chain emerged from a study of PD-L1 blockade in urothelial cancer. Study in general: Prior chemotherapy in patients spanned 0 to 3 regimens.

Every PCR was spiked with synthetic TCR analog templates. Measured with immunoSEQ multiplex PCR; TCRdb has only the in-frame clones, and not every one. The sample contains 35,000 or so clones, 84% of which appear only once. Study results and caveats: Better progression-free and overall survival followed lower pretreatment blood clonality.

Time point here: pretreatment peripheral blood. Patients suffered from locally advanced or metastatic urothelial carcinoma. Comments on this clone: The antigen is unknown.

The ends lost 6 bases at V and 5 bases at J; junction bases unmatched: 2. Germline lookup yields CDR1 LNHDA and CDR2 SQIVND (reference sequence). This CDR3 is 13 amino acids long. This TCR was recovered from a man aged 55 to 70 with urothelial cancer. The J gene is TRBJ2-5, the V gene TRBV19; 11 bases map to TRBD2. The material sequenced was PBMCs, taken around atezolizumab (anti-PD-L1) treatment. The CDR3 loop reads CASSRLAGETQYF. CDR3 nucleotide sequence: TGTGCCAGTAGCCGACTAGCGGGGGAGACCCAGTACTTC.